The 16 T cell receptor beta chains in this list originate from one sample, sequenced in a study of T cells expressing NK-cell markers. TCRdb re-called the 5' RACE reads and catalogs CDR3 proteins one per entry, DNA excluded. The listing records fewer than 400,000 distinct CDR3 sequences. The sample comprised blood T cells: a sorted CD56 or NKG2C T cell subset, CD4+ or CD8+ T cells, or bulk PBMC T cells (not recorded which). All receptors derive from a man aged 18-69 years in good health.

The gene calls are TRBV14 and TRBJ2-3; TCRdb picks TRBD1, but there is no DNA to check that call. Germline V gene data show CDR1 as SGHDN and CDR2 as FVKESK. The CDR3 is 12 amino acids. The CDR3 reads CASSQGANTQYF.

The chain is built from TRBV12-3 or TRBV12-4 and TRBJ2-6; TCRdb lists TRBD1, though no DNA is available to test this call. The CDR3 runs to 16 residues. The CDR3 here is CASSSPPGAGANVLTF.

CDR3: CATSAGLAASNEQFF. This chain joins TRBV24-1 and TRBJ2-1; without DNA, the TCRdb call of TRBD2 cannot be checked. This CDR3 region has 15 residues. CDR1 and CDR2 from the germline V gene are KGHDR and SFDVKD.

J is TRBJ2-1 and V is TRBV29-1; TCRdb gives TRBD2 as the D gene, but with no DNA this cannot be confirmed. The germline V gene has CDR1 SQVTM and CDR2 ANQGSEA. The CDR3 is 13 amino acids. The CDR3 sequence: CSVGGGSYNEQFF.

V and J are TRBV5-1 and TRBJ2-7; TCRdb returns TRBD2, unconfirmable since there is no DNA. CDR3 size: 14 residues. Germline V CDR1 and CDR2: SGHRS, YFSETQ. CDR3 residues: CASHNSGGGYEQYF.

The genes are TRBV30 and TRBJ2-4; lacking DNA, the TRBD2 call made by TCRdb goes unchecked. This CDR3 has 15 residues. In germline, CDR1 is GTSNPN, CDR2 SVGIG (reference sequence). The CDR3 region is CAWGPRLVAKNIQYF.

This chain uses TRBV10-3 with TRBJ2-1; TCRdb proposes TRBD2, but this gene call is untestable without DNA. This CDR3 has 11 amino acids. CDR1 is ENHRY, CDR2 SYGVKD, per germline. The CDR3 sequence is CAIGAGSEQFF.

The chain couples TRBV6-1 to TRBJ1-2; the D call from TCRdb, TRBD1, cannot be confirmed without DNA. The CDR3 has 14 amino acids. Germline CDR1 MNHNS, CDR2 SASEGT. This chain's CDR3 is CASRRFRDNYGYTF.

This rearrangement joins TRBV27 to TRBJ2-7; checking the TCRdb D call of TRBD2 is not possible without DNA. CDR1 and CDR2 (germline): MNHEY, SMNVEV (reference sequence). The CDR3 extends over 16 amino acids. The CDR3 region is CASSSGRPSIGGEQYF.

J is TRBJ2-3 and V is TRBV29-1; TCRdb picks TRBD2, but there is no DNA to check that call. The CDR3 covers 14 residues. CDR1 is SQVTM, CDR2 ANQGSEA, per germline. CDR3 region: CSVERDEAGDTQYF.

This chain links TRBV5-1 with TRBJ2-5; the D gene TCRdb calls, TRBD2, cannot be checked with no DNA. The germline V gene has CDR1 SGHRS and CDR2 YFSETQ. This CDR3 contains 15 residues. The CDR3 is CASRNSGGTQETQYF. Drawing the rest from reference TRBV5-1 and TRBJ2-5, the complete variable domain is KAGVTQTPRYLIKTRGQQVTLSCSPISGHRSVSWYQQTPGQGLQFLFEYFSETQRNKGNFPGRFSGRQFSNSRSEMNVSTLELGDSALYLCASRNSGGTQETQYFGPGTRLLVL.

This chain joins TRBV5-5 and TRBJ2-5. The CDR3 length is 15 residues. Germline V CDR1 and CDR2: SGHKS, YYEKEE (reference sequence). The CDR3 spells CASSLDRLGQETQYF. Combining the CDR3 with reference TRBV5-5 and TRBJ2-5 gives the whole variable domain DAGVTQSPTHLIKTRGQQVTLRCSPISGHKSVSWYQQVLGQGPQFIFQYYEKEERGRGNFPDRFSARQFPNYSSELNVNALLLGDSALYLCASSLDRLGQETQYFGPGTRLLVL.

The chain's CDR3 is CASSSTLQGMGAGELFF. V and J are TRBV7-3 and TRBJ2-2; TCRdb returns TRBD1, unconfirmable since there is no DNA. Germline V lookup: CDR1 SGHTA, CDR2 FQGTGA. The CDR3 extends over 17 amino acids.

The V call is TRBV7-9, the J call TRBJ2-1; TCRdb outputs TRBD1, but without DNA this stays unchecked. This CDR3 is built from 13 residues. Germline CDR1 is SEHNR and CDR2 is FQNEAQ (reference sequence). The CDR3 protein is CASSNTDRGEQFF.

The gene calls are TRBV27 and TRBJ2-7; there is no DNA to check the TCRdb D call of TRBD1. CDR1 is MNHEY and CDR2 is SMNVEV in the germline V gene (reference sequence). The CDR3 length is 14 residues. CDR3 protein: CASSPYDRADEQYF.

This CDR3 is CASSRGGSSYNSPLHF. This sequence joins TRBV6-1 and TRBJ1-6; TCRdb lists TRBD1, though no DNA is available to test this call. This CDR3 region has 16 residues. Germline CDR1 is MNHNS and CDR2 is SASEGT.